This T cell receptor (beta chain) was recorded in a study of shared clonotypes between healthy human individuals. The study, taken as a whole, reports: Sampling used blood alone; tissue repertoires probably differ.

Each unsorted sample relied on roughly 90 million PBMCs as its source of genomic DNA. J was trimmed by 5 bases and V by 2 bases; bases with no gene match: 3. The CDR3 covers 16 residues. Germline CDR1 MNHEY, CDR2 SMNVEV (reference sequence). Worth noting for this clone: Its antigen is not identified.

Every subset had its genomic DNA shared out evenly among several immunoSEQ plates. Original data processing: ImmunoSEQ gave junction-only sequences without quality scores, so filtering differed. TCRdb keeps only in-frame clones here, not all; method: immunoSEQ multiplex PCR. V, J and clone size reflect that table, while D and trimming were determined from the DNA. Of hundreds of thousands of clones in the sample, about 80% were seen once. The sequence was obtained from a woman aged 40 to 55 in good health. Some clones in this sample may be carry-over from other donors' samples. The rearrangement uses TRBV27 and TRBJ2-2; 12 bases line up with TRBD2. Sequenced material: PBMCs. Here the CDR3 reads CASSLVLAGGTGELFF. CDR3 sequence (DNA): TGTGCCAGCAGTTTAGTCCTAGCGGGAGGGACCGGGGAGCTGTTTTTT.